Sequencing of this T cell receptor (beta chain) was carried out in a study of blood T cell repertoires in COVID-19. Study-wide context: Samples of COVID-19 (acute and convalescent) were obtained from the United States, Italy and Spain. T cells, B-cell-depleted T cells, or PBMCs provided the cDNA or gDNA that served as material.

The CDR3 spans 11 residues. V shed 6 bases and J shed 1 base, with 4 bases lying between them. Germline assignment: CDR1 SNHLY and CDR2 FYNNEI. Study processing details: Amplified reference gene primers provided the basis for estimating nucleated cell counts. TCRdb's copy holds only in-frame clones and misses some; the assay was immunoSEQ multiplex PCR. V and J calls and clone size are as listed in that table; D and trimming were resolved from the DNA. The table lists 200,000 to 300,000 clones, just under 85% of them singletons. The sequence derives from a man of 80 years or more with acute or convalescent COVID-19. Sequenced sample: peripheral blood. This chain connects TRBV2 to TRBJ2-7; no firm D call. CDR3 sequence: CASSRSYEQYF. The DNA for the CDR3 is TGTGCCAGCAGCAGATCCTACGAGCAGTACTTC.